The sequence of this TCR beta chain was determined in a study of T cells expressing NK-cell markers. CDR1 DFQATT and CDR2 SNEGSKA come from the germline V gene (reference sequence). This CDR3 has 14 residues. TCRdb reworked the 5' RACE reads into one entry per CDR3 protein, no DNA. The data show hundreds of thousands of distinct CDR3 sequences, and the top ten clones hold roughly 3.4%. The chain recombines TRBV20-1 with TRBJ2-5; TCRdb's D call of TRBD2 is untestable without DNA. The TCR sequence derives from a young man in good health. Sequencing used blood T cells: a sorted CD56 or NKG2C T cell subset, CD4+ or CD8+ T cells, or bulk PBMC T cells (not recorded which). The CDR3 reads CSAPLAVIEETQYF.